This T cell receptor (beta chain) came from a study of blood T cell repertoires in COVID-19 (dated by TCRdb to the early 2020s). Background for the entire study: Samples covering the acute and convalescent phases of COVID-19 were provided by collaborators in the United States, Italy and Spain. Samples came from the ongoing ImmuneRACE study (first 160 participants) plus 1,254 subjects from 6 global collaborators. Where HLA class I and class II types were available, the types were taken from metadata supplied by the sample provider, not from assay-based typing. Deeply sampled blood TCRbeta repertoires from subjects exposed to, actively infected with, or recovered from COVID-19 were included in the dataset. Nearly every sample came with metadata listing a de-identified subject ID, COVID-19 status, age in years and sex. The prospective study material was composed of cDNA or gDNA derived from T cells, B-cell-depleted T cells, or PBMCs. A freely available public database, intended as a resource for researchers studying the immune response to SARS-CoV-2, is where the repertoires were released. General conclusions and limits of the study: The amount of clinical and demographic metadata varied by source and participant and was provided uncurated.

Each collaborating institution followed its own protocols to collect whole blood in K2EDTA tubes. For TCRbeta analysis, collaborators shipped samples in one of three forms: frozen whole blood, isolated PBMCs, or DNA extracted from either of those sample types. This clone was counted only a few times. Its specific antigen is unknown. No base qualities exist here, and no much larger clone lies one base off it. TCRbeta CDR3 regions were amplified from genomic DNA using the immunoSEQ Assay, a bias-controlled multiplex PCR. The study's processing was this. The number of nucleated cells in each sample was estimated by amplification of reference gene primers within the assay. To quantify the absolute abundance of each unique TCRbeta CDR3 rearrangement, sequence reads were collapsed and filtered. For each sample, productive Simpson clonality was calculated as the square root of Simpson's diversity index across productive rearrangements. In TCRdb, the immuneACCESS table is reduced to in-frame sequences with V and J assigned. These tables do not hold every clone; where another copy was compared, an unresolved V gene accounts for under half, and the others remain unexplained. The V and J calls and clone size are taken from that table; D and trimming were inferred from the DNA. Within this sample are some 93,000 clones, with almost 85% of them counted one time only. The leading ten clones occupy 8.5% to 12% of the sample.

CDR1 and CDR2 (MNHEY, SVGEGT) derive from the germline V gene. The CDR3 has 13 amino acids, counting the end cysteine and phenylalanine. The sequence is cut down to CDR3 DNA, 39 bases in frame from base 1. V trim: 0 bases; J trim: 8 bases; unmatched bases: 3. The chain joins TRBV6-2 or TRBV6-3 to TRBJ1-2; 7 central bases correspond to TRBD1. This TCR was recovered from a man aged 70 or older with acute or convalescent COVID-19. Material for sequencing was peripheral blood. The CDR3 loop reads CASSYSRQGGYTF. The sequenced DNA: TGTGCCAGCAGTTACTCCCGACAGGGAGGCTACACCTTC.